A single T cell receptor beta chain is shown here with its context. These data come from a study of blood T cell repertoires in COVID-19. This CDR3 has 15 amino acids. CDR1 and CDR2 from the germline V gene are SGHRS and YFSETQ. V dropped 4 bases and J dropped 9; count of bases not matched to a gene: 7. Method: immunoSEQ multiplex PCR; TCRdb's copy keeps in-frame clones and lacks some. The repertoire has fewer than 350,000 clones, about 85% of them found once; the top ten carry over 3.5%. This clonotype was sampled from a woman between 50 and 59 years old with active or convalescent COVID-19. This rearrangement joins TRBV5-1 to TRBJ1-6; 10 bases agree with TRBD1. Sequencing used peripheral blood. The CDR3 region is CASSAGTGDTSPLHF. The DNA for the CDR3 is TGCGCCAGCAGCGCTGGGACAGGGGACACTTCACCCCTCCACTTT.